This T cell receptor (beta chain) was captured in a study of tumor-infiltrating lymphocytes in primary liver carcinoma. As for the study in general: Ranging in age from 30 to 69 years, the patients were men and women. About 3.5 to 8 million productive TCRbeta reads were obtained from the samples, with similar numbers across tissue types. Study results and limitations: Tumor-blood pairs (like tumor-adjacent pairs) overlapped less than tumor region pairs did.

This CDR3 is built from 14 residues. Per the germline V gene, CDR1 is SGHRS and CDR2 is YFSETQ. A note on this clonotype: What it binds is not known. Its ends do not fully match the called genes, so a read error is possible.

The roughly 18-32 mg bulk tissue piece was not sorted before simultaneous RNA and DNA extraction. Every tumor sample had over 80% viable tumor cells. The researchers produced TCR beta cDNA from approximately 0.45 ug total RNA with a constant-region primer. Generation of the TCR beta libraries relied on three nested multiplex PCR rounds using slightly modified ARM-PCR. TRBV1-TRBV30 forward primers paired with a C-beta reverse primer were used in the first two PCR rounds, which ran about 11 cycles each. Via MiXCR, TCRdb re-called the multiplex PCR reads, giving one row per CDR3 protein. Among 50,000 to 70,000 distinct CDR3 sequences listed, approximately 70% were seen once.

The TCR originated in a man between 35 and 55 years old with primary liver carcinoma and hepatitis B virus infection. The chain links TRBV5-1 to TRBJ2-7, with a weak D call TRBD1 (6 bases). Sequenced input: liver tumor tissue from sampling region 2. Subset here: tumor region T2, inferior pole. CDR3 nucleotide sequence: TGCGCCAACAGCTTGGGGGACAACTCCTACGAGCAGTACTTC. Translation gives CANSLGDNSYEQYF. The full variable domain, with the rest looked up from reference TRBV5-1 and TRBJ2-7, is KAGVTQTPRYLIKTRGQQVTLSCSPISGHRSVSWYQQTPGQGLQFLFEYFSETQRNKGNFPGRFSGRQFSNSRSEMNVSTLELGDSALYLCANSLGDNSYEQYFGPGTRLTVT.